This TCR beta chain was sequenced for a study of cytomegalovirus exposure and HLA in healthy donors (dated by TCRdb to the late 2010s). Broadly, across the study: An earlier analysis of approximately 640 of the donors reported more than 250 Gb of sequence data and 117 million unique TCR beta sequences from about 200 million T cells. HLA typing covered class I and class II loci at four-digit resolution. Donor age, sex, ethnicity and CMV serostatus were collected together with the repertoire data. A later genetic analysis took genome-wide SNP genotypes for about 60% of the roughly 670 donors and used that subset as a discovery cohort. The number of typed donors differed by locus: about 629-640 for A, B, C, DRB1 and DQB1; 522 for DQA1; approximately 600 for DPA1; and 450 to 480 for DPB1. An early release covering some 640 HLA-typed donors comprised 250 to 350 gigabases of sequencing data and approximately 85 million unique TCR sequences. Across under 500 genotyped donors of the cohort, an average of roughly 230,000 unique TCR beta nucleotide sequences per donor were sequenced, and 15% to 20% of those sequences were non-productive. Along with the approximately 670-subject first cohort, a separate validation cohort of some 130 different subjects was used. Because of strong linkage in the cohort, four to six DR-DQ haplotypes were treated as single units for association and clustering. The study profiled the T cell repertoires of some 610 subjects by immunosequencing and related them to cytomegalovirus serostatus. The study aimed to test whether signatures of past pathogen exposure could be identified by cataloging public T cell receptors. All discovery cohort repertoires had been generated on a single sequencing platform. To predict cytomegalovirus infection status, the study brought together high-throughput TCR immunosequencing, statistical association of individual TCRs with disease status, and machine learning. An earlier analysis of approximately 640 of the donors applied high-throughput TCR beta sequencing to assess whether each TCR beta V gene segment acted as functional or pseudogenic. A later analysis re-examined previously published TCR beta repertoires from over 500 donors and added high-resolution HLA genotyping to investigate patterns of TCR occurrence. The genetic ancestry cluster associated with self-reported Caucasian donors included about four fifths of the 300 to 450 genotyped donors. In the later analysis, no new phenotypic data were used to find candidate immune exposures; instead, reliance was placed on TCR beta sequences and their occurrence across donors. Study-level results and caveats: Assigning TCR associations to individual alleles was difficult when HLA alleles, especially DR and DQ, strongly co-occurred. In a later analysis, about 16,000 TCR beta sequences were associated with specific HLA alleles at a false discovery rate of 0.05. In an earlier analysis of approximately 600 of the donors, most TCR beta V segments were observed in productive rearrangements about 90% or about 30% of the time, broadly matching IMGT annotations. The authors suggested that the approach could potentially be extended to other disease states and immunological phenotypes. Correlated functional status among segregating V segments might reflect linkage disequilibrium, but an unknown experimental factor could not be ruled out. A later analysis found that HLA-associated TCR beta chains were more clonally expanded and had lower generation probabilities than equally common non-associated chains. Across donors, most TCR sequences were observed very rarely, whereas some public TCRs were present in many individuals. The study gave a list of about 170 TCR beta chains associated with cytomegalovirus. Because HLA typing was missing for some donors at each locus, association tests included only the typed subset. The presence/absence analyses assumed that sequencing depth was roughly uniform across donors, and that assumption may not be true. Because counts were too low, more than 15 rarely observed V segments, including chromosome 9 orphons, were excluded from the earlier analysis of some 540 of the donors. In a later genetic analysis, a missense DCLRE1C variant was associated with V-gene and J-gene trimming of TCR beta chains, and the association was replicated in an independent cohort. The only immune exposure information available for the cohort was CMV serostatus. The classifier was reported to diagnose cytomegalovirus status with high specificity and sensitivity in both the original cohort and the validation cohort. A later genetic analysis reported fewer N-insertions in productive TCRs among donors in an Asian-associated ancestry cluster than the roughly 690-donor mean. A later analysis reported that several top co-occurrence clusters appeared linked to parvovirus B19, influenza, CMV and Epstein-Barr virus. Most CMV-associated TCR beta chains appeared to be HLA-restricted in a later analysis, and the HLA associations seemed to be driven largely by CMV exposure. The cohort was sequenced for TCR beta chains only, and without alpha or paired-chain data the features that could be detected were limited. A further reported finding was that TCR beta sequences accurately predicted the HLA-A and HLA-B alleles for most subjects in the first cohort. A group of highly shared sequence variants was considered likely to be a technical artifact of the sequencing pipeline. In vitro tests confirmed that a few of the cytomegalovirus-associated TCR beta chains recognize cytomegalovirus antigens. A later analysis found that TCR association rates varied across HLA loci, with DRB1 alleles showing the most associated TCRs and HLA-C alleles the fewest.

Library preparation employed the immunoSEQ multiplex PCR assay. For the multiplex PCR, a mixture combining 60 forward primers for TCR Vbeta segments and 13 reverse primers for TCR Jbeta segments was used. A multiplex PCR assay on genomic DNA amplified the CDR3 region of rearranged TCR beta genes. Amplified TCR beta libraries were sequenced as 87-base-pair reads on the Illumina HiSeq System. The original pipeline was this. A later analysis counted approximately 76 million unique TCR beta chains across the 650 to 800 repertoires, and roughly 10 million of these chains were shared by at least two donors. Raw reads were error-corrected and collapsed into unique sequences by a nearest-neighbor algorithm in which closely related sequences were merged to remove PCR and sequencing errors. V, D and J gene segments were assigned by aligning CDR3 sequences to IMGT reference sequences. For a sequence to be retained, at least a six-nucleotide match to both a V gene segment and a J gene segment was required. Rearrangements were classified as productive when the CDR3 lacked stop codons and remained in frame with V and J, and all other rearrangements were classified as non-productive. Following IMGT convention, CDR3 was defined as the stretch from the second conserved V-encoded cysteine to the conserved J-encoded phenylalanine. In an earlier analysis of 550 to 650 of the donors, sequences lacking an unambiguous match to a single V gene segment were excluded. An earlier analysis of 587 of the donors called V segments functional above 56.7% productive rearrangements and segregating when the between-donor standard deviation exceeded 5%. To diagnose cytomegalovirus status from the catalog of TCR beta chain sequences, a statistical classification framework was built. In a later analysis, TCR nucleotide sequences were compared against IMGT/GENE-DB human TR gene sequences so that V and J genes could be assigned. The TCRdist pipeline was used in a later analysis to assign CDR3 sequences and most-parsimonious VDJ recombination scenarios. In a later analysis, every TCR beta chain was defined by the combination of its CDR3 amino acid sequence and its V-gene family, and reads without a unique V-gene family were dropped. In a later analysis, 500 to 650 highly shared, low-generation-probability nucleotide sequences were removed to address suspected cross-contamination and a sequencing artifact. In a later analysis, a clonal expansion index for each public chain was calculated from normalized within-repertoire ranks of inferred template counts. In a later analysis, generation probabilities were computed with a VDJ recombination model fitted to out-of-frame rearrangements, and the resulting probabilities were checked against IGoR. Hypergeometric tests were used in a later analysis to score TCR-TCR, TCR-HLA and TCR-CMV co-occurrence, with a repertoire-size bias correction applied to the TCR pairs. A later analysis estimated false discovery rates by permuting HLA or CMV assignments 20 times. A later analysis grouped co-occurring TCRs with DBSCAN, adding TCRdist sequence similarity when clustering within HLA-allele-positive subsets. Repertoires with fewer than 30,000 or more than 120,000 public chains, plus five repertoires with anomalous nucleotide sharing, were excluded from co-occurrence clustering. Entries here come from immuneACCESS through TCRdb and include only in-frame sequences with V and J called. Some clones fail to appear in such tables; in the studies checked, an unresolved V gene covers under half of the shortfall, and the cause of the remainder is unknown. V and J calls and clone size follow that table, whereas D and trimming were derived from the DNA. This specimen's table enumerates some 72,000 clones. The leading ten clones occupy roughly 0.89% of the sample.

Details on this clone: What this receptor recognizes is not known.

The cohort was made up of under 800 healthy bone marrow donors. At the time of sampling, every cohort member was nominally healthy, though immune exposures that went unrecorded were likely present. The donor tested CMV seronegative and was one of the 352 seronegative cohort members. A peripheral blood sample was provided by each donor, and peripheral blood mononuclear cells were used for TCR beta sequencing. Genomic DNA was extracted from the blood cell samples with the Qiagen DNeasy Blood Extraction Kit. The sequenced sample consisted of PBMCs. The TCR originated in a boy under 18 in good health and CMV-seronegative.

The DNA sequence is TGTGCCAGCAGCCCCCCACCAGACAGCTACACCGGGGAGCTGTTTTTT. This translates into CASSPPPDSYTGELFF. In this chain, TRBV5-4 is recombined with TRBJ2-2; TRBD1 could be the D gene, as 5 bases match. V is cut by 4 bases and J by 3 bases, and the space between the germline ends is 16 bases. Spanning cysteine to phenylalanine, the CDR3 consists of 16 amino acids. The kept DNA is CDR3 alone, 48 bases in frame from the first base. CDR1 and CDR2 (SGHNT, YYREEE) derive from the germline V gene (reference sequence). This CDR3, with the reference TRBV5-4 and TRBJ2-2 proteins standing in past its ends, gives the full variable domain ETGVTQSPTHLIKTRGQQVTLRCSSQSGHNTVSWYQQALGQGPQFIFQYYREEENGRGNFPPRFSGLQFPNYSSELNVNALELDDSALYLCASSPPPDSYTGELFFGEGSRLTVL.